This TCR beta chain was sequenced in a study of blood T cells in healthy people across ages. Study-wide findings and caveats: In older individuals, TCR beta diversity per million T cells was lower, falling roughly linearly with age. Donor CMV status was unknown, possibly confounding expanded clonotype changes.

This clonotype was picked up one time. Antigen unknown. Healthy Caucasian individuals from Russia aged roughly 6 to 100 served as donors. J gave up 5 bases and V 4 bases, and 13 bases lay outside the gene matches. The CDR3 length is 16 residues. Germline V CDR1 and CDR2: SGHRS, YFSETQ. PCR was performed a second time for about 7 to 12 cycles using a sample-barcoded 5' primer and a J-beta primer mix. No fewer than 2.5 million CDR3-containing paired-end reads came from each sample. One entry per CDR3 protein results from TCRdb running MiXCR on the 5' RACE reads. The table records about 2 million distinct CDR3 sequences, roughly 50% of them present only once.

This TCR was sampled from a woman aged 40 to 55 in good health. What was sequenced was blood. J is TRBJ2-5 and V is TRBV5-1; 8 nucleotides align to TRBD1. The CDR3 nucleotides read TGCGCCAGCAGCCGGGGGAACCAGGGGGCATTTGAGACCCAGTACTTC. This gives the protein CASSRGNQGAFETQYF.